A selection of T cell receptor beta chains follows, all from one sample in a study of blood T cell repertoires in COVID-19. Measured with immunoSEQ multiplex PCR; TCRdb has only the in-frame clones, and not every one. The data contain more than 300,000 clones, 90% of them singletons. Sequences were obtained from PBMCs or T cells enriched from blood (not recorded which). The receptors were sampled from a woman in her twenties or thirties who had been exposed to COVID-19. Both conserved end residues are part of each CDR3. The D gene is left open where the match is weak. Clone size is not always given. Where it is, it says once, few, many or a class for expanded clones.

D,V,size,J,DNA,CDR3
NA,TRBV2,NA,TRBJ1-1,TGTGCCGTTCAGGACAGAACGAACACTGAAGCTTTCTTT,CAVQDRTNTEAFF
NA,TRBV21-1,NA,TRBJ2-7,TGTGCCAGCATAACCAAGACACAGGGGTCCCCCTACGAGCAGTACTTC,CASITKTQGSPYEQYF
TRBD2,TRBV18,once,TRBJ2-1,TGTGCCAGCTCACCAGGTCTAGCGGGGGGTTTCTATGAGCAGTTCTTC,CASSPGLAGGFYEQFF
NA,TRBV10-2,NA,TRBJ1-1,TGCGCCAGCAGTGAGGGGCGGTGGACAAACACTGAAGCTTTCTTT,CASSEGRWTNTEAFF
NA,TRBV5-4,NA,TRBJ2-7,TGTGCCAGCAGCTTGATGGCACAGTCATCGTCGATAAAATACGAGCAGTACTTC,CASSLMAQSSSIKYEQYF
TRBD1,TRBV30,NA,TRBJ2-7,TGTGCCTGGACACGGACAGGTCTAAAGCAGTACTTC,CAWTRTGLKQYF
NA,TRBV7-9,NA,TRBJ2-2,TGTGCCAGCAGCTTAGTAAGCGGATTAAACACCGGGGAGCTGTTTTTT,CASSLVSGLNTGELFF
NA,TRBV6-5,NA,TRBJ1-2,TGTGCCAGCAGTTACGAGGGGGGGCGTTTTGGCTACACCTTC,CASSYEGGRFGYTF
NA,TRBV10-3,NA,TRBJ1-5,TGTGCCATCGACCTGGGCAGGGTCGGCTATAGCAATCAGCCCCAGCATTTT,CAIDLGRVGYSNQPQHF
NA,TRBV4-1,few,TRBJ1-1,TGCGCCAGCAGCAAAGTCGGGGGTCGGGGGTTGAACACTGAAGCTTTCTTT,CASSKVGGRGLNTEAFF
TRBD1,TRBV27,NA,TRBJ1-1,TGTGCCAGCAGCGAACCGGACAGGGATCCTTTCTTT,CASSEPDRDPFF
NA,TRBV21-1,NA,TRBJ2-7,TGTGCCAGCAGCACCGCCGGACAGCCGAGCAATCCAAGCTCCTACGAGCAGTACTTC,CASSTAGQPSNPSSYEQYF
NA,TRBV7-6,few,TRBJ1-3,TGTGCCAGCAGCTTAGCGCAGATAGCCTCTGGAAACACCATATATTTT,CASSLAQIASGNTIYF
TRBD2,TRBV3-1/TRBV3-2,few,TRBJ2-7,TGTGCCAGCAGCCAAAGGGGACTAGAGGGCGAGCAGTACTTC,CASSQRGLEGEQYF
NA,TRBV27,NA,TRBJ2-7,TGTGCCAGCAGTTTAGCCCCCGGGGGCTCCTACGAGCAGTACTTC,CASSLAPGGSYEQYF
NA,TRBV27,NA,TRBJ2-5,TGTGCCAGCAGTTTATTTCCGGGGAATCCCCAGTACTTC,CASSLFPGNPQYF
NA,TRBV4-2,few,TRBJ1-5,TGTGCCAGCAGCCAAGAACAGGGTGTTGGCAATCAGCCCCAGCATTTT,CASSQEQGVGNQPQHF
NA,TRBV2,NA,TRBJ2-1,TGTGCCAGCAGTGAATTGTCAGGGCTCTACAATGAGCAGTTCTTC,CASSELSGLYNEQFF
TRBD2,TRBV18,NA,TRBJ2-1,TGTGCCAGCTCAGGGGACTACCACGAGCAGTTCTTC,CASSGDYHEQFF
NA,TRBV9,NA,TRBJ1-1,TGTGCCAGCAGCGTAGGGGCAGGGGTGGTGAACACTGAAGCTTTCTTT,CASSVGAGVVNTEAFF
NA,TRBV23-1,NA,TRBJ1-2,TGCGCCAGGAAAACAGGGTTAGGCTTTGGGTATGGCTACACCTTC,CARKTGLGFGYGYTF
NA,TRBV5-4,NA,TRBJ1-3,TGTGCCAGCAGCCAGGGAGGGGAGAACTCTGGAAACACCATATATTTT,CASSQGGENSGNTIYF
NA,TRBV7-2,NA,TRBJ2-7,TGTGCCAGCAGCTTTGGGGAAGCGGGCGAGCAGTACTTC,CASSFGEAGEQYF
TRBD1,TRBV5-1,NA,TRBJ1-3,TGCGCCAGCAGCTTCGGACAGGGGCCATCCTCTGGAAACACCATATATTTT,CASSFGQGPSSGNTIYF
NA,TRBV12-3/TRBV12-4,once,TRBJ1-2,TGTGCCTGGGGCGGGGGCTATGGCTACACCTTC,CAWGGGYGYTF
NA,TRBV4-1,once,TRBJ1-2,TGCGCCAGCAGCCCTAGTCGTACAGGCATCTATGGCTACACCTTC,CASSPSRTGIYGYTF
NA,TRBV7-6,NA,TRBJ1-1,TGTGCCAGCAGCTTAGTACGGGGTGCTAGCGCTGAAGCTTTCTTT,CASSLVRGASAEAFF
NA,TRBV4-2,once,TRBJ2-5,TGTGCCAGCAGCCAAAGGGGAGGGGGGCAAGAGACCCAGTACTTC,CASSQRGGGQETQYF
NA,TRBV13,NA,TRBJ2-5,TGTGCCAGCAGCCTAGCGAGGGAAACCCAGTACTTC,CASSLARETQYF
NA,TRBV7-9,NA,TRBJ2-7,TGTGCCAGCAGCCCTCATGTGCCGAGCCCCTACGAGCAGTACTTC,CASSPHVPSPYEQYF
NA,TRBV6-5,NA,TRBJ2-2,TGTGCCAGCAGTTACCTCTCGACCGGGGAGCTGTTTTTT,CASSYLSTGELFF
NA,TRBV29-1,NA,TRBJ2-7,TGCAGCGTTGAGGCAGGGTTGGAACCCGAGCAGTACTTC,CSVEAGLEPEQYF
TRBD1,TRBV29-1,NA,TRBJ1-1,TGCAGCGTCAACAGGGGTGGGGCTGAAGCTTTCTTT,CSVNRGGAEAFF
TRBD2,TRBV6-4,many,TRBJ2-4,TGTGCCAGCAGTGACTCGTCTAGCGGGGGGGGAAACATTCAGTACTTC,CASSDSSSGGGNIQYF
TRBD1,TRBV2,few,TRBJ2-5,TGTGCCAGCGAGGGACAGGGGGGGGAGACCCAGTACTTC,CASEGQGGETQYF
TRBD2,TRBV9,once,TRBJ2-5,TGTGCCAGCAGCGTCAGTCCAGCGGGGTTACAAGAGACCCAGTACTTC,CASSVSPAGLQETQYF
NA,TRBV9,few,TRBJ2-4,TGTGCCAGCAGCTTCCGGACAGCGGGGCCGTACTTC,CASSFRTAGPYF
TRBD1,TRBV5-6,once,TRBJ2-1,TGTGCCAGCAGCGGGGGACAGGCGCGAGGCTACAATGAGCAGTTCTTC,CASSGGQARGYNEQFF
TRBD2,TRBV5-1,NA,TRBJ2-3,TGCGCCAGCAGCTTGACCCCGGGGGGGGCAGATACGCAGTATTTT,CASSLTPGGADTQYF
TRBD2,TRBV30,NA,TRBJ2-1,TGTGCCTGGGGTCCGGGACTACCTCACAATGAGCAGTTCTTC,CAWGPGLPHNEQFF
NA,TRBV24-1,NA,TRBJ2-1,TGTGCCACCAGTCCGGGAAGCAATGAGCAGTTCTTC,CATSPGSNEQFF
NA,TRBV5-1,NA,TRBJ1-3,TGCGCCAGCAGCTTAAAGGGGGCTGGAAACACCATATATTTT,CASSLKGAGNTIYF
NA,TRBV6-4,NA,TRBJ1-2,TGTGCCAGCAGCCTATCCCAGGGGCAAACGATTTATGGCTACACCTTC,CASSLSQGQTIYGYTF
TRBD1,TRBV11-2,NA,TRBJ1-1,TGTGCCAGCAGCTTAGGGCTGGGAGACAGGGCGAACACTGAAGCTTTCTTT,CASSLGLGDRANTEAFF
NA,TRBV4-2,NA,TRBJ1-6,TGTGCCAGCAGTCCAGGAATGAGCTCCTATAATTCACCCCTCCACTTT,CASSPGMSSYNSPLHF
NA,TRBV5-4,NA,TRBJ2-5,TGTGCCAGCAGCTCCCGCCAAGAGACCCAGTACTTC,CASSSRQETQYF
TRBD1,TRBV9,NA,TRBJ1-1,TGTGCCAGCAGCGTATCCCCGACAGGGTTGAACACTGAAGCTTTCTTT,CASSVSPTGLNTEAFF
TRBD2,TRBV7-2,NA,TRBJ2-7,TGTGCCAGCAGCTTAGATGGGCAAGGGCGGGGGTACTCCTACGAGCAGTACTTC,CASSLDGQGRGYSYEQYF
TRBD1,TRBV9,NA,TRBJ1-6,TGTGCCAGCAGCGGGCCCTTAGGGACAGGGGGAAAGGGGGACTCACCCCTCCACTTT,CASSGPLGTGGKGDSPLHF
NA,TRBV5-8,NA,TRBJ1-6,TGTGCCAGCAGCTCGAGAGGGGGTGGTTATAATTCACCCCTCCACTTT,CASSSRGGGYNSPLHF
NA,TRBV6-5,NA,TRBJ1-1,TGTGCCAGCAGTTACTCCGCAGGGACAAACACTGAAGCTTTCTTT,CASSYSAGTNTEAFF
NA,TRBV12-3/TRBV12-4,NA,TRBJ1-2,TGTGCCAGCAGTACCCGTAGGGGCTATGGCTACACCTTC,CASSTRRGYGYTF
NA,TRBV5-4,NA,TRBJ1-2,TGTGCCAGCAGCTTGGGACAGGACTATGGCTACACCTTC,CASSLGQDYGYTF
NA,TRBV10-3,NA,TRBJ1-5,TGTGCCATCAGCCCAGTTAGCAATCAGCCCCAGCATTTT,CAISPVSNQPQHF
NA,TRBV6-5,NA,TRBJ1-5,TGTGCCAGCTCCAGCGTGGGTAATCAGCCCCAGCATTTT,CASSSVGNQPQHF
TRBD2,TRBV18,NA,TRBJ2-5,TGTGCCAGCTCAGCCCCACGGGGGGGTCCGGAGACCCAGTACTTC,CASSAPRGGPETQYF
NA,TRBV5-7,NA,TRBJ2-4,TGTGCCAGCAGCCATGCAAGGGGCCCTGGCAACATTCAGTACTTC,CASSHARGPGNIQYF